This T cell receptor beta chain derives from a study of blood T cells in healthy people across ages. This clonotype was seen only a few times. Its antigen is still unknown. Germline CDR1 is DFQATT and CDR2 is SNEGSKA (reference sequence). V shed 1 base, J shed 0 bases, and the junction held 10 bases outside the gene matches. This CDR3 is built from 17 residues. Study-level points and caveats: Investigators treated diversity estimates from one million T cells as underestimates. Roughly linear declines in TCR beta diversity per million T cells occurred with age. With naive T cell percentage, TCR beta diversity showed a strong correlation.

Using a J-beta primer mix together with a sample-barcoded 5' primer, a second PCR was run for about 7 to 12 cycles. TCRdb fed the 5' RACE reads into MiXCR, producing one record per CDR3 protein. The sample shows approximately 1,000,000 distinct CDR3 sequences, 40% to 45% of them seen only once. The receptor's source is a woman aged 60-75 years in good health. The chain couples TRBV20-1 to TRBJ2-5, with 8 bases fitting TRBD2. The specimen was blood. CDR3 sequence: CSARGGPSGRDQETQYF. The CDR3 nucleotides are TGCAGTGCTAGAGGGGGGCCTAGCGGGCGCGACCAAGAGACCCAGTACTTC.